This T cell receptor (beta chain) was captured by sequencing in a study of blood T cell repertoires in COVID-19. V was pared by 6 bases and J by 4 bases, with 5 bases between. The CDR3 has 11 residues. Assay: immunoSEQ multiplex PCR; the TCRdb copy retains only in-frame clones and omits some. The sample lists around 170,000 clones; 80% to 85% were seen once. Sequencing was performed on peripheral blood. This chain connects TRBV12-3 or TRBV12-4 to TRBJ2-3, with unresolved D. The source is a woman aged 70 to 79 with COVID-19, enrolled during active disease. This chain's CDR3 is CASSRADTQYF. CDR3 bases: TGTGCCAGCAGCCGTGCAGATACGCAGTATTTT.